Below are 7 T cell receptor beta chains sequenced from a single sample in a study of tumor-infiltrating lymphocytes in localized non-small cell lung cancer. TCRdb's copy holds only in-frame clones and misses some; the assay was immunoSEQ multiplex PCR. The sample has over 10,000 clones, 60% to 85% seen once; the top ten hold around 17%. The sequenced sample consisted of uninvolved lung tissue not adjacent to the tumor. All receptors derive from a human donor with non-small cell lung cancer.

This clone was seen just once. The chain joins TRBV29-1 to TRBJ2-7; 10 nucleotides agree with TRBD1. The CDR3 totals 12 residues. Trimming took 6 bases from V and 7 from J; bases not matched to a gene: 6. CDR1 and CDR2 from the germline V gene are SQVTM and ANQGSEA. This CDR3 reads CSVRQGAREQYF. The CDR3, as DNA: TGCAGCGTACGACAGGGGGCTCGGGAGCAGTACTTC.

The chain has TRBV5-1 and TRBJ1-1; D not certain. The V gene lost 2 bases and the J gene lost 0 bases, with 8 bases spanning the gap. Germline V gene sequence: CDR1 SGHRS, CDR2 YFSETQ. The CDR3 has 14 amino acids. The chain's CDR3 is CASSFAGVNTEAFF. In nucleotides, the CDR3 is TGCGCCAGCAGCTTTGCTGGGGTGAACACTGAAGCTTTCTTT.

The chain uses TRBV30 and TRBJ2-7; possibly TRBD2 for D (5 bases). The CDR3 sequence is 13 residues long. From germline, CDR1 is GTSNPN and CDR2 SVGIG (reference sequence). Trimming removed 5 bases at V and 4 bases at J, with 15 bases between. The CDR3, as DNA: TGTGCCTGGGCCCTTCGAGCGGAGTACGAGCAGTACTTC. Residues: CAWALRAEYEQYF.

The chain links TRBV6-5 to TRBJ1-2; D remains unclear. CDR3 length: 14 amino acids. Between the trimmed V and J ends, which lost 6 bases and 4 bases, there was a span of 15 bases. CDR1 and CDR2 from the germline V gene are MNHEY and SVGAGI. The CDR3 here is CASSQTSLLYGYTF. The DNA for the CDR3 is TGTGCCAGCAGCCAGACCAGTCTACTCTATGGCTACACCTTC.

The chain's CDR3 is CASSLDPGIEAFF. Written as DNA, the CDR3 is TGTGCCAGCAGCCTCGACCCTGGCATTGAAGCTTTCTTT. V is TRBV7-9 and J is TRBJ1-1; D is unresolved. CDR1 is SEHNR and CDR2 is FQNEAQ in the germline V gene (reference sequence). This CDR3 contains 13 residues. V was shortened by 5 bases and J by 7 bases, with 14 bases between the two germline ends. Supplemented by reference TRBV7-9 and TRBJ1-1, the full variable domain reads DTGVSQNPRHKITKRGQNVTFRCDPISEHNRLYWYRQTLGQGPEFLTYFQNEAQLEKSRLLSDRFSAERPKGSFSTLEIQRTEQGDSAMYLCASSLDPGIEAFFGQGTRLTVV.

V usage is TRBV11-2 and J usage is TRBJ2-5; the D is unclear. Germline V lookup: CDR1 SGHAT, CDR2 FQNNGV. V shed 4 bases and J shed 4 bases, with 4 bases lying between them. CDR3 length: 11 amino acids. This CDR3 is CASSYRETQYF. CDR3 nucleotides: TGTGCCAGCAGCTACAGAGAGACCCAGTACTTC.

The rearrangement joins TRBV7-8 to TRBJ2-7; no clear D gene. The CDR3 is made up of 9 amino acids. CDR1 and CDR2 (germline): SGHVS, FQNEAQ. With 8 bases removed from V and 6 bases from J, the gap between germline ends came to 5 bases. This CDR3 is CASGTEQYF. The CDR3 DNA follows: TGTGCCAGCGGAACCGAGCAGTACTTC.